The clone carrying this T cell receptor (beta chain) was detected only a few times. Some clones are missing from TCRdb's copy, which holds only in-frame ones; the method was immunoSEQ multiplex PCR. Of roughly 51,000 clones listed, 80% to 90% were seen once; the top ten hold less than 20%. This sample was included in a study of radiotherapy plus CTLA-4 blockade in lung cancer. Per germline, CDR1 LNHNV and CDR2 YYDKDF (reference sequence). Trimming took off 0 bases at V and 8 bases at J, with 10 bases between the two ends. The CDR3 is 13 residues long. This TCR was sampled from a human donor with non-small cell lung cancer that progressed on radiotherapy plus ipilimumab. Some clones in this sample may be carry-over from other donors' samples. Sequencing was performed on peripheral blood, taken from a patient treated with radiotherapy plus ipilimumab. This rearrangement joins TRBV15 to TRBJ1-2; D unresolved. The CDR3 sequence: CATSRDESGGYTF. The CDR3 bases are TGTGCCACCAGCAGAGATGAGTCGGGGGGCTACACCTTC.